This T cell receptor (beta chain) is drawn from a study of T cells in Graves' hyperthyroidism and ophthalmopathy. Whole-study context: Prior to any treatment, at the point of initial diagnosis, peripheral blood was collected. Findings of the study overall: In validation, the model predicted ophthalmopathy. These predictions came a median roughly six months before onset. Most expanded thyroid clonotypes above 0.001 also appeared in blood.

RNA transcripts yielded amplified TCR beta CDR3 regions. The primer set for the first-round RT-PCR of the TCR CDR3 was HTBI. TCRdb fed the multiplex PCR reads into MiXCR, producing one record per CDR3 protein. The sample contains a few hundred thousand distinct CDR3 sequences, approximately 15% of which appear only once. In its sample, this clonotype was seen many times. No antigen is known for it. Trimming removed 6 bases from V and 6 bases from J, with 10 bases in between. The CDR3 is made up of 12 amino acids. Germline-derived CDR1 and CDR2 are MNHNS and SASEGT. Each patient was aged 18 to 65 and had newly diagnosed hyperthyroidism of under 2 months' duration.

Input material: blood. The source of this sequence is a woman aged 25 to 39 with Graves' hyperthyroidism that later progressed to Graves' ophthalmopathy. The chain employs TRBV6-1 and TRBJ2-3; TRBD2 might be the D (5 bases). The CDR3 sequence is CASSRPGDTQYF. The CDR3 DNA sequence: TGTGCCAGCAGCCGTCCGGGGGATACGCAGTATTTT.